What follows are 17 T cell receptor beta chains derived from one specimen sequenced in a study of OX40 agonist ivuxolimab in advanced cancers. Produced via immunoSEQ multiplex PCR; TCRdb's table is partial and in-frame only. The data show 30,000 to 35,000 clones, roughly 84% seen once. This material consisted of CD4+ or CD8+ T cells sorted from blood, taken in a trial of the OX40 agonist ivuxolimab. The receptors were gathered from an adult with an advanced solid tumor such as melanoma, head and neck, liver or kidney cancer.

V and J are TRBV19 and TRBJ2-1, with 7 nucleotides matching TRBD2. With V trimmed by 8 bases and J by 8 bases, 15 bases remained unmatched. Per germline, CDR1 LNHDA and CDR2 SQIVND (reference sequence). The length of the CDR3 is 15 residues. CDR3 region: CASAESGNPNHEQFF. The CDR3 coding sequence is TGTGCCAGTGCTGAGAGCGGGAACCCTAATCATGAGCAGTTCTTC.

This clone was counted a few times. CDR3 sequence (DNA): TGCGCCAGCAGCTCCGGGCCCCCGATGAACACTGAAGCTTTCTTT. Residues: CASSSGPPMNTEAFF. The chain recombines TRBV5-1 with TRBJ1-1; unclear D gene. Germline V CDR1 and CDR2: SGHRS, YFSETQ. Trimming removed 3 bases at V and 0 bases at J, with 12 bases between. CDR3 length equals 15 residues.

This sequence joins TRBV27 and TRBJ2-7, with D maybe TRBD1 (5 bases). Germline values: CDR1 MNHEY, CDR2 SMNVEV (reference sequence). The CDR3 spans 16 residues. V shed 8 bases and J shed 3 bases, with 23 bases lying between them. The CDR3 coding sequence is TGTGCCAGCCAACCCTTTGGGGCGCAGGCCCACTACGAGCAGTACTTC. Translation: CASQPFGAQAHYEQYF.

This clone was detected only a few times. The chain combines TRBV14 with TRBJ1-5, with unresolved D. Trimming took 4 bases from V and 4 from J, leaving 8 bases between them. The CDR3 has 13 residues. Germline lookup yields CDR1 SGHDN and CDR2 FVKESK. Here the CDR3 DNA reads TGTGCCAGCAGCCGAGCTGGGAATCAGCCCCAGCATTTT. Protein product: CASSRAGNQPQHF.

The DNA of the CDR3 is TGTGCCAGCAGCCCCTTGCGGGGGGATTACGAGCAGTACTTC. Protein product: CASSPLRGDYEQYF. The chain employs TRBV7-9 and TRBJ2-7; 8 bases agree with TRBD2. Germline loops: CDR1 SEHNR, CDR2 FQNEAQ (reference sequence). The CDR3 totals 14 residues. The junction had 7 bases not matched to a gene; V was cut back by 5 bases and J by 4 bases.

This rearrangement joins TRBV14 to TRBJ2-7; D remains ambiguous. Germline V gives CDR1 SGHDN, CDR2 FVKESK. V was shortened by 4 bases and J by 7 bases, with 14 bases between the two germline ends. The CDR3 covers 13 residues. CDR3 coding DNA: TGTGCCAGCAGCCCCCTGAACCGTGGTGAGCAGTACTTC. Amino acids: CASSPLNRGEQYF.

The V gene is TRBV27, the J gene TRBJ1-4, with D possibly being TRBD1 (5 bases). V was cut by 6 bases and J by 6 bases, with 14 bases left in between. This CDR3 contains 14 residues. Germline V gene data show CDR1 as MNHEY and CDR2 as SMNVEV (reference sequence). This chain's CDR3 is CASRLNRDDEKLFF. The CDR3 coding sequence is TGTGCCAGCAGGCTCAACCGGGACGATGAAAAACTGTTTTTT.

This clone is labeled medium-sized (0.01 to 0.1%). This chain connects TRBV29-1 to TRBJ1-1; D unresolved. The CDR3 loop spans 12 amino acids. V was clipped by 6 bases and J by 4 bases, with 12 bases between them. Germline V CDR1 and CDR2: SQVTM, ANQGSEA. CDR3 DNA sequence: TGCAGCGTCGATACGGGGTTCACTGAAGCTTTCTTT. This encodes CSVDTGFTEAFF.

The J gene is TRBJ1-1, the V gene TRBV15; no clear D gene. CDR1 and CDR2 from the germline V gene are LNHNV and YYDKDF (reference sequence). The CDR3 spans 13 residues. V was cut by 6 bases and J by 1 base, with 9 bases left in between. The CDR3 loop reads CATRWAGNTEAFF. For the CDR3, the DNA is TGTGCCACCAGGTGGGCAGGGAACACTGAAGCTTTCTTT.

V is TRBV19 and J is TRBJ1-1; 7 nucleotides agree with TRBD1. CDR1 is LNHDA, CDR2 SQIVND, per germline (reference sequence). The V gene end was trimmed by 3 bases and the J gene end by 0 bases; junction bases not matched to a gene: 4. The CDR3 loop spans 15 amino acids. The CDR3 DNA sequence: TGTGCCAGTAGTATGGGACAGCTAATGAACACTGAAGCTTTCTTT. Translated: CASSMGQLMNTEAFF.

The gene calls are TRBV9 and TRBJ2-3; D is uncertain. The germline gives CDR1 SGDLS, CDR2 YYNGEE. V shed 3 bases and J shed 0 bases, with 11 bases lying between them. This CDR3 contains 15 residues. The CDR3 spells CASSGTLTSTDTQYF. CDR3 DNA: TGTGCCAGCAGCGGAACACTTACTAGCACAGATACGCAGTATTTT.

The gene calls are TRBV29-1 and TRBJ1-1, with D possibly TRBD1 on 5 matching bases. Trimming left V 5 bases short and J 10 bases short, with 11 bases between. This CDR3 is 10 amino acids long. The germline gives CDR1 SQVTM, CDR2 ANQGSEA. The DNA of the CDR3 is TGCAGCGTTCAGGGCCCAGGAGCTTTCTTT. This encodes CSVQGPGAFF.

The chain combines TRBV5-1 with TRBJ2-5, with D perhaps matching TRBD1 (5 bases). Germline V CDR1 and CDR2: SGHRS, YFSETQ. The CDR3 runs 15 residues. V was clipped by 4 bases and J by 5 bases, with 18 bases between them. CDR3 in amino acids: CASSRSKTAGETQYF. CDR3 DNA sequence: TGCGCCAGCAGCAGATCCAAGACAGCCGGGGAGACCCAGTACTTC.

This clone was observed a single time. The chain links TRBV7-3 to TRBJ1-2, with D possibly being TRBD1 (6 bases). The V gene's germline CDR1 is SGHTA and CDR2 FQGTGA. Trimming pared 0 bases from V and 3 bases from J, leaving 11 bases between. The CDR3 runs 15 residues. For the CDR3, the DNA is TGTGCCAGCAGCTTAACCTCTGGGGGCGACTATGGCTACACCTTC. Translated: CASSLTSGGDYGYTF. The full variable domain, rest sourced from reference TRBV7-3 and TRBJ1-2, is GAGVSQTPSNKVTEKGKYVELRCDPISGHTALYWYRQSLGQGPEFLIYFQGTGAADDSGLPNDRFFAVRPEGSVSTLKIQRTERGDSAVYLCASSLTSGGDYGYTFGSGTRLTVV.

The chain links TRBV7-2 to TRBJ2-3; 9 nucleotides line up with TRBD2. Germline values: CDR1 SGHTA, CDR2 FQGNSA. The CDR3 has 18 residues. Trimming took 4 bases from V and 3 from J; bases not matched to a gene: 14. This CDR3 is CASSSQYVSGSWTDTQYF. In nucleotides, the CDR3 is TGTGCCAGCAGCTCGCAGTACGTTAGCGGGAGTTGGACAGATACGCAGTATTTT.

This chain joins TRBV7-2 and TRBJ1-4; 11 positions match TRBD1. The CDR3 sequence is 15 residues long. Germline V gives CDR1 SGHTA, CDR2 FQGNSA. V shed 4 bases and J 11 bases; nucleotides not matched to a gene: 9. The chain's CDR3 is CASSSPGTGGRKLFF. For the CDR3, the DNA is TGTGCCAGCAGCTCACCCGGGACAGGGGGGCGGAAACTGTTTTTT.

This chain connects TRBV5-1 to TRBJ2-7, with 7 bases matching TRBD1. V lost 0 bases to trimming and J lost 5 bases; unmatched junction nucleotides: 5. Per germline, CDR1 SGHRS and CDR2 YFSETQ. This CDR3 spans 14 amino acids. CDR3 DNA sequence: TGCGCCAGCAGCTTGGTGACAGGGACCCACGAGCAGTACTTC. The encoded protein is CASSLVTGTHEQYF.